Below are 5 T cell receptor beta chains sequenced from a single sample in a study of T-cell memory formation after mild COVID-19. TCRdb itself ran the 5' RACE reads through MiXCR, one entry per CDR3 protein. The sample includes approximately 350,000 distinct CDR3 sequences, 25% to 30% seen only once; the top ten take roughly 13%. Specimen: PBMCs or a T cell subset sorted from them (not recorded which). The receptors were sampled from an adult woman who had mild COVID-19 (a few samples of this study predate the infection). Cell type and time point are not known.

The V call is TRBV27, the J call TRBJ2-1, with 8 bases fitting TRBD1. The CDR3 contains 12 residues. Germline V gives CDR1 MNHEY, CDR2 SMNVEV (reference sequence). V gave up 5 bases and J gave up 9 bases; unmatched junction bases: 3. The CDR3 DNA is TGTGCCAGCAGTGTGACAGGGGTTGAGCAGTTCTTC. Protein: CASSVTGVEQFF.

CDR3 region: CASSLWGLNYGYTF. The CDR3 DNA reads as TGTGCCAGCAGCTTATGGGGGCTTAACTATGGCTACACCTTC. The V and J genes are TRBV7-2 and TRBJ1-2; possible D gene TRBD1, 6 bases. Germline V gene lookup returns CDR1 SGHTA and CDR2 FQGNSA. CDR3 length: 14 residues. V was clipped by 2 bases and J by 1 base, with 8 bases between them.

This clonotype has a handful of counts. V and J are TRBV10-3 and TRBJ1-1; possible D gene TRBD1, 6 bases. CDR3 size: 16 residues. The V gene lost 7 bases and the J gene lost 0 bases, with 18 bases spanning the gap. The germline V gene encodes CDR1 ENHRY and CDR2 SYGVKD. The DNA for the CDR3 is TGTGCCATCAATGGGGGGGACAACAACATGAACACTGAAGCTTTCTTT. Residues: CAINGGDNNMNTEAFF.

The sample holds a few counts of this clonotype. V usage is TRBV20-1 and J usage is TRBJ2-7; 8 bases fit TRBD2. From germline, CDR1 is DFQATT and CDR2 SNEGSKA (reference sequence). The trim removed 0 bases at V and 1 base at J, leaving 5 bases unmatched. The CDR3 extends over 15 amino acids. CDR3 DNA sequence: TGCAGTGCTAGAGAGAGGTTAGCGGGGTCCTACGAGCAGTACTTC. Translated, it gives CSARERLAGSYEQYF.

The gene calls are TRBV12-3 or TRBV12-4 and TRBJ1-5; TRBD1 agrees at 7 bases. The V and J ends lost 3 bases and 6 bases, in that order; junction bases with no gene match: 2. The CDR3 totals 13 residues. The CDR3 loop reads CASSFGTAQPQHF. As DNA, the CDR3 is TGTGCCAGCAGTTTTGGGACAGCTCAGCCCCAGCATTTT.